The 27 T cell receptor beta chains listed next were all sequenced from one sample in a study of T cells after yellow fever vaccination. MiXCR was run by TCRdb on the 5' RACE reads, yielding one entry per CDR3 protein. The table lists 300,000 to 350,000 distinct CDR3 sequences, approximately 4.5% of them singletons. Here the sequenced sample was PBMCs, taken 15 days after the yellow fever booster vaccination. These receptors were taken from a young man who received the YFV17D yellow fever vaccine.

This clonotype was found many times. DNA for the CDR3: TGTGCCAGCAGTCGTACGGGGGGCGTCGTGGAGACCCAGTACTTC. Translating it yields CASSRTGGVVETQYF. The chain joins TRBV6-5 to TRBJ2-5; D may be TRBD2 (7 bases). The CDR3 contains 15 residues. Looked up from germline, CDR1 is MNHEY and CDR2 is SVGAGI. V was shortened by 5 bases and J by 5 bases, with 18 bases between the two germline ends.

This clonotype appeared many times. The CDR3 here is CASSEAAGITEAFF. DNA for the CDR3: TGTGCCAGCAGTGAAGCGGCAGGGATCACTGAAGCTTTCTTT. The chain recombines TRBV6-1 with TRBJ1-1, with D possibly matching TRBD1 (5 bases). This CDR3 spans 14 amino acids. Trimming took off 0 bases at V and 4 bases at J, with 9 bases between the two ends. Per germline, CDR1 MNHNS and CDR2 SASEGT.

This clonotype was seen ten or more times. The rearrangement uses TRBV24-1 and TRBJ1-5; TRBD1 agrees at 7 bases. The CDR3 consists of 16 residues. With 3 bases clipped from V and 0 bases from J, the junction kept 4 bases outside the gene matches. Per germline, CDR1 KGHDR and CDR2 SFDVKD. CDR3 bases: TGTGCCACCAGTGATCCCAGGGGGGATAGCAATCAGCCCCAGCATTTT. This codes for CATSDPRGDSNQPQHF.

The chain uses TRBV7-2 and TRBJ1-3, with D unresolved. Trimming shortened V by 5 bases and J by 2 bases, and 13 bases separated the two germline ends. Germline V gene sequence: CDR1 SGHTA, CDR2 FQGNSA. This CDR3 region has 15 residues. CDR3 DNA: TGTGCCAGCAGCCTCCCCGGAGCTCCTGGAAACACCATATATTTT. Translated: CASSLPGAPGNTIYF. The whole variable domain, filled in from reference TRBV7-2 and TRBJ1-3, reads GAGVSQSPSNKVTEKGKDVELRCDPISGHTALYWYRQSLGQGLEFLIYFQGNSAPDKSGLPSDRFSAERTGGSVSTLTIQRTQQEDSAVYLCASSLPGAPGNTIYFGEGSWLTVV.

This clonotype was counted many times. This sequence joins TRBV10-3 and TRBJ2-3, with 14 bases identical to TRBD2. CDR1 ENHRY and CDR2 SYGVKD come from the germline V gene. Trimming took 6 bases from V and 1 from J; bases not matched to a gene: 3. The length of the CDR3 is 16 residues. The CDR3 protein is CAIRPGLAGGTDTQYF. The DNA for the CDR3 is TGTGCCATCAGACCGGGACTAGCGGGGGGCACAGATACGCAGTATTTT.

There are many counts of this clonotype. This chain joins TRBV7-9 and TRBJ1-5; tentatively, D is TRBD1 (6 bases). V lost 5 bases, J lost 6 bases, and 11 bases lay in between. The CDR3 spans 13 residues. Germline V gene data show CDR1 as SEHNR and CDR2 as FQNEAQ (reference sequence). This chain's CDR3 is CASSRVDSQPQHF. CDR3 nucleotides: TGTGCCAGCAGCCGGGTGGACAGTCAGCCCCAGCATTTT.

This clonotype was detected a few times. V is TRBV5-1 and J is TRBJ2-7, with D hard to call. CDR1 is SGHRS and CDR2 is YFSETQ in the germline V gene. V was clipped by 0 bases and J by 2 bases, with 9 bases between them. The CDR3 runs 14 residues. DNA for the CDR3: TGCGCCAGCAGCTTGGACGTGATTGCCTACGAGCAGTACTTC. Translation: CASSLDVIAYEQYF.

The V and J genes are TRBV5-4 and TRBJ2-1; TRBD1 agrees at 10 bases. Losses at the gene ends were 4 bases for V and 3 bases for J; bases not matched to a gene: 7. Germline CDR1 SGHNT, CDR2 YYREEE (reference sequence). The CDR3 contains 16 residues. The CDR3 is CASSPGGDRGYNEQFF. As DNA, the CDR3 is TGTGCCAGCAGCCCGGGGGGGGACAGGGGCTACAATGAGCAGTTCTTC.

The sample holds many counts of this clonotype. This chain joins TRBV12-3 or TRBV12-4 and TRBJ1-6; D may be TRBD1 (5 bases). V was clipped by 3 bases and J by 14 bases, with 14 bases between them. CDR3 length: 13 amino acids. The CDR3 region has the DNA TGTGCCAGCAGTTTTAGCCAGGGCGGGTCCCTCCACTTT. It is translated as CASSFSQGGSLHF.

This clonotype has more than one count but fewer than ten. This chain joins TRBV4-1 and TRBJ2-1; the D is unclear. The CDR3 loop spans 13 amino acids. Germline lookup yields CDR1 MGHRA and CDR2 YSYEKL. V dropped 0 bases and J dropped 10 bases, with 10 bases sitting between them. The CDR3 DNA is TGCGCCAGCAGCCAAGATTTGATGCGAGAGCAGTTCTTC. Translated, it gives CASSQDLMREQFF.

This clonotype was counted a few times. The CDR3 DNA reads as TGTGCCTGGAGTAACCCCTACGAGCAGTACTTC. It yields the protein CAWSNPYEQYF. The chain carries TRBV30 and TRBJ2-7; D ambiguous. V was clipped by 2 bases and J by 2 bases, with 4 bases between them. Germline V gene sequence: CDR1 GTSNPN, CDR2 SVGIG (reference sequence). This CDR3 has 11 amino acids.

Only a few counts were recorded for this clonotype. The chain couples TRBV15 to TRBJ1-2; D is ambiguous. Trimming left V 0 bases short and J 8 bases short, with 13 bases between. Germline loops: CDR1 LNHNV, CDR2 YYDKDF (reference sequence). The CDR3 runs 14 residues. CDR3 loop: CATSREDRQSGYTF. DNA for the CDR3: TGTGCCACCAGCAGAGAGGACCGCCAGTCGGGCTACACCTTC.

The chain is built from TRBV12-3 or TRBV12-4 and TRBJ2-3; a possible D gene is TRBD2 (5 bases). CDR3 length: 17 residues. Trimming removed 0 bases at V and 0 bases at J, with 13 bases between. CDR3 coding DNA: TGTGCCAGCAGTTTAGCGTCGGGAACGACTAGCACAGATACGCAGTATTTT. Translating it yields CASSLASGTTSTDTQYF.

This clonotype was picked up many times. The chain carries TRBV20-1 and TRBJ2-1; tentatively, D is TRBD1 or TRBD2 (6 bases each). Per germline, CDR1 DFQATT and CDR2 SNEGSKA (reference sequence). This CDR3 has 13 amino acids. V lost 0 bases to trimming and J lost 8 bases, with 11 bases between them. CDR3 loop: CSARDGGGDEQFF. CDR3 sequence (DNA): TGCAGTGCTAGAGACGGGGGCGGAGATGAGCAGTTCTTC.

The V gene is TRBV11-2, the J gene TRBJ2-1, with a weak D call TRBD1 (5 bases). This CDR3 region has 15 residues. V was shortened by 1 base and J by 2 bases, with 9 bases between the two germline ends. CDR1 is SGHAT, CDR2 FQNNGV, per germline. CDR3 amino acids: CASSLVLQAYNEQFF. The CDR3, as DNA: TGTGCCAGCAGCTTAGTTTTACAGGCCTACAATGAGCAGTTCTTC.

At least ten counts were recorded for this clonotype. The genes are TRBV4-1 and TRBJ1-1; possibly TRBD1 for D (5 bases). The CDR3 has 14 residues. V lost 1 base and J 8 bases, leaving 14 bases between the germline ends. Germline V gene sequence: CDR1 MGHRA, CDR2 YSYEKL. This chain's CDR3 is CASSQVTALAEAFF. CDR3 sequence (DNA): TGCGCCAGCAGCCAAGTGACAGCCCTGGCCGAAGCTTTCTTT.

This clonotype has a count of ten or more. J is TRBJ2-7 and V is TRBV18, with D perhaps being TRBD1 or TRBD2 (5 bases each). In germline, CDR1 is KGHSH, CDR2 LQKENI. V was cut by 3 bases and J by 2 bases, with 17 bases left in between. The CDR3 is 16 residues long. CDR3 region: CASSPNAARDPYEQYV. The CDR3 DNA sequence: TGTGCCAGCTCACCTAACGCCGCCCGGGACCCCTACGAGCAGTACGTC.

This clonotype was counted ten times or more. DNA of the CDR3: TGTGCCAGCAGCATCCGGACAGGCAGGCTCAATTCACCCCTCCACTTT. Amino acids: CASSIRTGRLNSPLHF. The V gene is TRBV7-2, the J gene TRBJ1-6, with 7 positions matching TRBD1. Unmatched junction bases numbered 11, after V lost 5 bases and J lost 7 bases. This CDR3 is built from 16 residues. The germline V gene encodes CDR1 SGHTA and CDR2 FQGNSA.

This clonotype occurred many times. The chain is built from TRBV7-8 and TRBJ2-3; no definite D call. V was cut by 5 bases and J by 2 bases, with 11 bases left in between. Germline values: CDR1 SGHVS, CDR2 FQNEAQ. The CDR3 loop spans 14 amino acids. CDR3 in amino acids: CASSQDRYTDTQYF. CDR3 DNA sequence: TGTGCCAGCAGCCAGGACCGATACACAGATACGCAGTATTTT.

This clonotype was found a few times. The V gene is TRBV3-1, the J gene TRBJ1-5; D remains unclear. V lost 0 bases and J lost 7, with 13 bases in between. The CDR3 runs to 15 residues. Looked up from germline, CDR1 is LGHDT and CDR2 is YNNKEL (reference sequence). CDR3 region: CASSQDPEGGQPQHF. In DNA form, the CDR3 reads TGTGCCAGCAGCCAAGATCCAGAGGGAGGCCAGCCCCAGCATTTT.

This rearrangement joins TRBV7-2 to TRBJ2-1; 8 nucleotides match TRBD1. J was trimmed by 4 bases and V by 5 bases; bases with no gene match: 10. Germline V CDR1 and CDR2: SGHTA, FQGNSA. This CDR3 region has 16 residues. Here the CDR3 DNA reads TGTGCCAGCAGCCAATGGGGTCAGGGGGCTTACAATGAGCAGTTCTTC. Translating gives CASSQWGQGAYNEQFF. The variable domain in full, completed from reference TRBV7-2 and TRBJ2-1, reads GAGVSQSPSNKVTEKGKDVELRCDPISGHTALYWYRQSLGQGLEFLIYFQGNSAPDKSGLPSDRFSAERTGGSVSTLTIQRTQQEDSAVYLCASSQWGQGAYNEQFFGPGTRLTVL.

This clonotype was seen many times. The chain joins TRBV7-2 to TRBJ1-4; D gene ambiguous. With 5 bases removed from V and 8 bases from J, the gap between germline ends came to 24 bases. The germline V gene has CDR1 SGHTA and CDR2 FQGNSA. The length of the CDR3 is 17 residues. The CDR3 nucleotides read TGTGCCAGCAGCCCCAGACTAAACTACGGAATCGGGGAAAAACTGTTTTTT. Translating gives CASSPRLNYGIGEKLFF. Full variable domain (outside the CDR3, taken from reference TRBV7-2 and TRBJ1-4): GAGVSQSPSNKVTEKGKDVELRCDPISGHTALYWYRQSLGQGLEFLIYFQGNSAPDKSGLPSDRFSAERTGGSVSTLTIQRTQQEDSAVYLCASSPRLNYGIGEKLFFGSGTQLSVL.

In this sample, this clonotype turned up many times. The V and J genes are TRBV5-1 and TRBJ1-1; D gene ambiguous. The V and J ends lost 0 bases and 10 bases respectively, with 16 bases between them. Looked up from germline, CDR1 is SGHRS and CDR2 is YFSETQ. The CDR3 has 14 amino acids. The CDR3 DNA is TGCGCCAGCAGCTTGGGGATCTCCCCCCCCGTAGCTTTCTTT. It yields the protein CASSLGISPPVAFF. Using reference TRBV5-1 and TRBJ1-1 for the parts outside the CDR3, the full variable domain is KAGVTQTPRYLIKTRGQQVTLSCSPISGHRSVSWYQQTPGQGLQFLFEYFSETQRNKGNFPGRFSGRQFSNSRSEMNVSTLELGDSALYLCASSLGISPPVAFFGQGTRLTVV.

This clonotype has ten or more counts. The V gene is TRBV5-1, the J gene TRBJ1-2, with D possibly being TRBD1 (5 bases). The V end was cut by 1 base, the J end by 2 bases, with 6 bases between. The CDR3 loop spans 13 amino acids. The germline V gene encodes CDR1 SGHRS and CDR2 YFSETQ. DNA for the CDR3: TGCGCCAGCAGCTTGTGGGACAACTATGGCTACACCTTC. Its protein product is CASSLWDNYGYTF. Based on the CDR3 plus reference TRBV5-1 and TRBJ1-2, the full variable domain is KAGVTQTPRYLIKTRGQQVTLSCSPISGHRSVSWYQQTPGQGLQFLFEYFSETQRNKGNFPGRFSGRQFSNSRSEMNVSTLELGDSALYLCASSLWDNYGYTFGSGTRLTVV.

The genes are TRBV4-3 and TRBJ1-2; 7 bases match TRBD1. The CDR3 runs to 14 residues. After removal of 3 bases from V and 7 bases from J, the junction contained 8 bases not matched to a gene. The germline CDR1 and CDR2 sequences are LGHNA and YSLEER. This CDR3 reads CASSQRLQGFGYTF. The CDR3 DNA sequence: TGCGCCAGCAGCCAGCGGTTACAGGGGTTTGGCTACACCTTC.

This clonotype was counted ten times or more. The gene calls are TRBV5-6 and TRBJ2-6; D is uncertain. The germline V and J ends were trimmed by 1 base and 0 bases, with 5 bases remaining between them. Per germline, CDR1 SGHDT and CDR2 YYEEEE. This CDR3 has 15 residues. CDR3 coding DNA: TGTGCCAGCAGCTTGCTAGACTCTGGGGCCAACGTCCTGACTTTC. Translated, it gives CASSLLDSGANVLTF.

The V call is TRBV10-3, the J call TRBJ2-5, with 7 bases aligning to TRBD2. The CDR3 is made up of 14 amino acids. Germline-derived CDR1 and CDR2 are ENHRY and SYGVKD. V dropped 2 bases and J dropped 5; count of bases not matched to a gene: 5. CDR3 coding DNA: TGTGCCATCAGTGAGACGGGGGGATGGGAGACCCAGTACTTC. Its protein product is CAISETGGWETQYF.